This T cell receptor beta chain was sequenced for a study of cytomegalovirus exposure and HLA in healthy donors. As for the study in general: Tens of millions of unique TCRs from HLA-typed donors were held in an early data release. Overall study findings and caveats: The likely origin of a cluster of highly shared sequence variants was a sequencing artifact.

The primer mix had 60 Vbeta and 13 Jbeta primers. Here immunoSEQ multiplex PCR was the method, and the copy in TCRdb shows in-frame clones only, minus some. The sample includes fewer than 120,000 clones, roughly 80% of them seen just once. Germline CDR1 is LGHNA and CDR2 is YNFKEQ. Trimming took off 1 base at V and 3 bases at J, with 12 bases between the two ends. The CDR3 length is 15 residues. This clone was recorded a few times. Its antigen is unidentified. This receptor was obtained from a man aged 25 to 45 in good health and CMV-seropositive. The genes are TRBV4-2 and TRBJ1-1; perhaps TRBD1 as D (5 bases). Sample: PBMCs. Here the CDR3 DNA reads TGTGCCAGCAGCCAAGGTCAAAAAGGGGACACTGAAGCTTTCTTT. Its protein is CASSQGQKGDTEAFF.